This is a list of T cell receptor beta chains from one sample in a study of blood T cell repertoires in COVID-19. Here immunoSEQ multiplex PCR was the method, and the copy in TCRdb shows in-frame clones only, minus some. The sample shows just over 300,000 clones, 80% to 90% of them seen only once. The sample comprised PBMCs or T cells enriched from blood (not recorded which). The receptors were sampled from a man younger than 45 who had recovered from COVID-19. CDR3s include the opening cysteine and the closing phenylalanine or tryptophan. The order of the fields is CDR3 length, D gene, clone size, J gene, V gene, CDR3 DNA, CDR3 protein. The D gene is left open where the match is weak. Clone size is not always given. Where it is, it says once, few, many or a class for expanded clones.

16 | TRBD1 | - | TRBJ1-2 | TRBV7-9 | TGTGCCAGCAGCTTAGGGGGGACAGGGAGGAACTATGGCTACACCTTC | CASSLGGTGRNYGYTF
12 | - | once | TRBJ1-1 | TRBV2 | TGTGCCAGCAGTCCACAGGGAACTGAAGCTTTCTTT | CASSPQGTEAFF
16 | TRBD2 | - | TRBJ2-3 | TRBV7-9 | TGTGCCAGCAGCCGTAGCGGGGGGGCCCCCCGGGATACGCAGTATTTT | CASSRSGGAPRDTQYF
16 | TRBD1 | - | TRBJ1-5 | TRBV7-2 | TGTGCCAGCAGCTTATCCAGGGGGAGAAGCAATCAGCCCCAGCATTTT | CASSLSRGRSNQPQHF
16 | - | once | TRBJ1-2 | TRBV5-1 | TGCGCCAGCAGCCTCGGGACAACTACTGCTAACTATGGCTACACCTTC | CASSLGTTTANYGYTF
13 | - | - | TRBJ1-5 | TRBV27 | TGTGCCAGCAGTCCTGCCATGGACAGGCCCCAGCATTTT | CASSPAMDRPQHF
13 | - | - | TRBJ1-6 | TRBV10-3 | TGTGCCGCGAGGGACACCCTAGACTCACCCCTCCACTTT | CAARDTLDSPLHF
14 | TRBD1 | - | TRBJ2-5 | TRBV5-4 | TGTGCCAGCAGCTCAAGACAGGGTAGTGAGACCCAGTACTTC | CASSSRQGSETQYF
13 | TRBD1 | - | TRBJ1-2 | TRBV7-3 | TGTGCCAGCAGCACCGGACAGGGGAATCATTACACCTTC | CASSTGQGNHYTF
12 | TRBD1 | - | TRBJ1-2 | TRBV2 | TGTGCCAGCAGAGACAGGGGAGGAGGCTACACCTTC | CASRDRGGGYTF
14 | TRBD1 | once | TRBJ2-3 | TRBV6-2/TRBV6-3 | TGTGCCAGCAGTTTGTTAGGGGGCGCAGATACGCAGTATTTT | CASSLLGGADTQYF
14 | - | - | TRBJ1-2 | TRBV7-9 | TGTGCCAGCAGCCTGGGTGGAGGGAACTATGGCTACACCTTC | CASSLGGGNYGYTF
14 | - | - | TRBJ1-2 | TRBV5-4 | TGTGCCAGCAGCTTGGGGGCAGGCCTCTATGGCTACACCTTC | CASSLGAGLYGYTF
14 | TRBD1 | - | TRBJ1-5 | TRBV24-1 | TGCAGCAGAGAGAGGGGGCAACCGTTCCTGCCCCAGCATTTT | CSRERGQPFLPQHF
16 | - | - | TRBJ2-5 | TRBV7-9 | TGTGCCAGCAGCTTATGGCCAGCCAGGGGCCAAGAGACCCAGTACTTC | CASSLWPARGQETQYF
13 | - | - | TRBJ2-3 | TRBV19 | TGTGCCAGTAGTAGGGGCATAGGAGATACGCAGTATTTT | CASSRGIGDTQYF
14 | - | once | TRBJ1-2 | TRBV4-1 | TGCGCCAGCAGCCAACCAACAGGGAACTATGGCTACACCTTC | CASSQPTGNYGYTF
18 | - | - | TRBJ2-3 | TRBV15 | TGTGCCACCAGCAGAGAGCCCGCGGGGTCCCCTAGCACAGATACGCAGTATTTT | CATSREPAGSPSTDTQYF
12 | - | few | TRBJ1-1 | TRBV12-3/TRBV12-4 | TGTGCCAGCAGCCTACCTGACAGTGAAGCTTTCTTT | CASSLPDSEAFF
16 | TRBD1 | - | TRBJ2-1 | TRBV24-1 | TGTGCCACCAGTGGCGCCGGGACAGGGGGCTTCGGTGAGCAGTTCTTC | CATSGAGTGGFGEQFF
13 | - | once | TRBJ1-2 | TRBV5-4 | TGTGCCAGCAGCTTGGGTAATAACTATGGCTACACCTTC | CASSLGNNYGYTF
13 | - | - | TRBJ1-3 | TRBV2 | TGTGCCAGTAAACAGGGCGCCGGAAACACCATATATTTT | CASKQGAGNTIYF
15 | - | - | TRBJ1-1 | TRBV5-1 | TGCGCCAGCAGCTTGCTCGGGCGGGTGAACACTGAAGCTTTCTTT | CASSLLGRVNTEAFF
15 | - | - | TRBJ2-5 | TRBV27 | TGTGCCAGCAGTGTCACCGGGGCGCAGGTAGCGGTCCAGTACTTC | CASSVTGAQVAVQYF
15 | TRBD1 | - | TRBJ1-5 | TRBV2 | TGTGCCAGCAGCCGGGGGACAGCCGAAAATCAGCCCCAGCATTTT | CASSRGTAENQPQHF
13 | TRBD1 | few | TRBJ1-2 | TRBV6-5 | TGTGCCAGCACAAAGGGACAGGGTCGGGGCTACACCTTC | CASTKGQGRGYTF
15 | - | - | TRBJ2-2 | TRBV9 | TGTGCCAGCAGCGCTGCTGGCGGGGCAACCGGGGAGCTGTTTTTT | CASSAAGGATGELFF
15 | TRBD1 | - | TRBJ2-7 | TRBV9 | TGTGCCAGCAGCGTAGCTGGGACAGAGCTCGACGAGCAGTACTTC | CASSVAGTELDEQYF
14 | TRBD1 | - | TRBJ2-7 | TRBV20-1 | TGCAGTGCTAGTGGGGACAGGAGCTCCTACGAGCAGTACTTC | CSASGDRSSYEQYF
15 | - | - | TRBJ1-4 | TRBV3-1/TRBV3-2 | TGTGCCAGCAGAGGAGCAGGGCCAACTAATGAAAAACTGTTTTTT | CASRGAGPTNEKLFF
14 | - | - | TRBJ1-6 | TRBV11-2 | TGTGCCAGCAGCTTGGACGGGGTAACATCACCCCTCCACTTT | CASSLDGVTSPLHF
15 | - | - | TRBJ2-7 | TRBV5-1 | TGCGCCAGCAGCTTGGCCTTACAGGGTGGGAACGAGCAGTACTTC | CASSLALQGGNEQYF
13 | - | - | TRBJ1-5 | TRBV3-1/TRBV3-2 | TGTGCCAGCAGCCAAGATCAGGTCCAGCCCCAGCATTTT | CASSQDQVQPQHF
14 | - | once | TRBJ2-2 | TRBV11-3 | TGTGCCAGCAGCTCTCAGGGTTACACCGGGGAGCTGTTTTTT | CASSSQGYTGELFF
13 | - | once | TRBJ2-1 | TRBV12-5 | TGTGCTAGTGGTTACAGGTCCTACAATGAGCAGTTCTTC | CASGYRSYNEQFF
13 | - | - | TRBJ1-5 | TRBV3-1/TRBV3-2 | TGTGCCAGCAGCCAAGTGGCAAATCAGCCCCAGCATTTT | CASSQVANQPQHF
14 | - | few | TRBJ2-3 | TRBV10-1 | TGCGCCAGCAGTGAGTCTCAGTTCACAGATACGCAGTATTTT | CASSESQFTDTQYF
15 | - | - | TRBJ2-5 | TRBV6-1 | TGTGCCAGCAGTGAGTGGCAGGGAGGCCAAGAGACCCAGTACTTC | CASSEWQGGQETQYF
12 | - | - | TRBJ1-2 | TRBV19 | TGTGCCAGTAATCAAGGGGGCTATGGCTACACCTTC | CASNQGGYGYTF
14 | - | few | TRBJ2-1 | TRBV6-5 | TGTGCCAGCAGTTACTCGCGTGTATACAATGAGCAGTTCTTC | CASSYSRVYNEQFF
13 | - | - | TRBJ2-7 | TRBV6-1 | TGTGCCAGCAGTATAGACAGAAGCTACGAGCAGTACTTC | CASSIDRSYEQYF
14 | TRBD1 | - | TRBJ2-3 | TRBV6-5 | TGTGCCAGCTCGGACAGGTGGAGCACAGATACGCAGTATTTT | CASSDRWSTDTQYF
13 | - | - | TRBJ1-1 | TRBV7-9 | TGTGCCAGCACCGATCAGATGAACACTGAAGCTTTCTTT | CASTDQMNTEAFF
15 | TRBD1 | - | TRBJ2-3 | TRBV12-5 | TGTGCTAGTGGTTTGGACAGGGGGGGCACAGATACGCAGTATTTT | CASGLDRGGTDTQYF
15 | - | - | TRBJ1-2 | TRBV9 | TGTGCCAGCAGCCCCACCCTGGGGGCGGGCTATGGCTACACCTTC | CASSPTLGAGYGYTF
12 | - | - | TRBJ2-7 | TRBV12-3/TRBV12-4 | TGTGCCAGCAGCTCGACGGGCTACGAGCAGTACTTC | CASSSTGYEQYF
14 | - | - | TRBJ2-7 | TRBV11-2 | TGTGCCAGCAGCCCCTCGGCAGGGCACTACGAGCAGTACTTC | CASSPSAGHYEQYF
13 | - | - | TRBJ1-2 | TRBV2 | TGTGCCAGCAAAAGAGGCCCTAACTATGGCTACACCTTC | CASKRGPNYGYTF
14 | - | few | TRBJ1-2 | TRBV11-1 | TGTGCCAGCAGCTTAAGTACGGGGAACTATGGCTACACCTTC | CASSLSTGNYGYTF
15 | TRBD1 | once | TRBJ1-6 | TRBV27 | TGTGCCAGCAGTCAACAGGGGGCGCGGAATTCACCCCTCCACTTT | CASSQQGARNSPLHF
13 | - | - | TRBJ2-5 | TRBV11-3 | TGTGCCAGCAGCGAGAACAGGGGAGGGACCCAGTACTTC | CASSENRGGTQYF
15 | TRBD1 | - | TRBJ2-7 | TRBV5-6 | TGTGCCAGCAGGTTACGGGACAGGGGAACGTACGAGCAGTACTTC | CASRLRDRGTYEQYF
13 | TRBD1 | - | TRBJ1-1 | TRBV12-3/TRBV12-4 | TGTGCCAGCAGTTCCCCAGGGGGCACTGAAGCTTTCTTT | CASSSPGGTEAFF
17 | TRBD1 | - | TRBJ1-2 | TRBV6-2/TRBV6-3 | TGTGCCAGCAGCTCTGCCCTCCGGGACAGTTTTAACTATGGCTACACCTTC | CASSSALRDSFNYGYTF
15 | TRBD1 | once | TRBJ2-7 | TRBV6-5 | TGTGCCAGCAGACGACAGGGCGAGGGATCCTACGAGCAGTACTTC | CASRRQGEGSYEQYF